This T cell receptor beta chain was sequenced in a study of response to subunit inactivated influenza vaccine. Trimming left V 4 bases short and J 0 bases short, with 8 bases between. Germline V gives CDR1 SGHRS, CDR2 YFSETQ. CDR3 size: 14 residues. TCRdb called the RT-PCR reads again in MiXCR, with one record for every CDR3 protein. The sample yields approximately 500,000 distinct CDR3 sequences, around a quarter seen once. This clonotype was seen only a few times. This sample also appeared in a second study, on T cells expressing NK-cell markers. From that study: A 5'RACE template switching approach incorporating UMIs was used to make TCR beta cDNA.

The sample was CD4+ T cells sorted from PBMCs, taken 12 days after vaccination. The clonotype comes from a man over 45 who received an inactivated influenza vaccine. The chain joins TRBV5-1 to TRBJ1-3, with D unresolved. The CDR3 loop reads CASSSGDSGNTIYF. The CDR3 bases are TGCGCCAGCAGCAGCGGGGACTCTGGAAACACCATATATTTT.